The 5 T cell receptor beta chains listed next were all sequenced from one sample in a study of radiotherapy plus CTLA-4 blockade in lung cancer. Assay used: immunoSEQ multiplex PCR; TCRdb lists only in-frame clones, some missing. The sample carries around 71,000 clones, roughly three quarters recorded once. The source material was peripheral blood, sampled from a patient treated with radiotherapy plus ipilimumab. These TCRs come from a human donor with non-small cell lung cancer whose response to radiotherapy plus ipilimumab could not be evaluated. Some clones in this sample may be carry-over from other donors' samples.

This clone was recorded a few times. CDR3 sequence: CASSQDGGRDTQYF. The CDR3 coding sequence is TGCGCCAGCAGCCAAGATGGGGGCCGGGATACGCAGTATTTT. The V call is TRBV4-3, the J call TRBJ2-3, with a weak D call TRBD1 (6 bases). The V and J ends lost 0 bases and 6 bases respectively, with 10 bases between them. The germline V gene encodes CDR1 LGHNA and CDR2 YSLEER. The CDR3 loop spans 14 amino acids.

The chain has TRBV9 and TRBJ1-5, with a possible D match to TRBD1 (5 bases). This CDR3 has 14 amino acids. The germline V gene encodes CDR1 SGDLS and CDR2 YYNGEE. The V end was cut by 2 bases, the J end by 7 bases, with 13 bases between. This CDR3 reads CASSVLMGGQPQHF. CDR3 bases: TGTGCCAGCAGCGTCTTAATGGGGGGACAGCCCCAGCATTTT.

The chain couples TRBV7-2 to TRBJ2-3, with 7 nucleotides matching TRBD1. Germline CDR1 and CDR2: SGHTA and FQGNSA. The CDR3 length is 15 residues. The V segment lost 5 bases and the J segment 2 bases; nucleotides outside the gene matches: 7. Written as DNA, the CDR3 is TGTGCCAGCAGCCCCGGGACAGCTTTCACAGATACGCAGTATTTT. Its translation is CASSPGTAFTDTQYF.

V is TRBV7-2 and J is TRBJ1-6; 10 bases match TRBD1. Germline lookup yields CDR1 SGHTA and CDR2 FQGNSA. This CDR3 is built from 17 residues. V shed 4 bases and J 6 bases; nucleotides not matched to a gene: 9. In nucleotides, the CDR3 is TGTGCCAGCAGCTCCTATCCGGGACAGGGGATTAATTCACCCCTCCACTTT. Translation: CASSSYPGQGINSPLHF.

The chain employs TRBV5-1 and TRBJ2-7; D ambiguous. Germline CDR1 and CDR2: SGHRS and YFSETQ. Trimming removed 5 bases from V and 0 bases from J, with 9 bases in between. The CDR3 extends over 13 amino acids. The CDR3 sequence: CASSNSPSYEQYF. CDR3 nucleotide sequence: TGCGCCAGCAGTAACAGTCCCTCCTACGAGCAGTACTTC.